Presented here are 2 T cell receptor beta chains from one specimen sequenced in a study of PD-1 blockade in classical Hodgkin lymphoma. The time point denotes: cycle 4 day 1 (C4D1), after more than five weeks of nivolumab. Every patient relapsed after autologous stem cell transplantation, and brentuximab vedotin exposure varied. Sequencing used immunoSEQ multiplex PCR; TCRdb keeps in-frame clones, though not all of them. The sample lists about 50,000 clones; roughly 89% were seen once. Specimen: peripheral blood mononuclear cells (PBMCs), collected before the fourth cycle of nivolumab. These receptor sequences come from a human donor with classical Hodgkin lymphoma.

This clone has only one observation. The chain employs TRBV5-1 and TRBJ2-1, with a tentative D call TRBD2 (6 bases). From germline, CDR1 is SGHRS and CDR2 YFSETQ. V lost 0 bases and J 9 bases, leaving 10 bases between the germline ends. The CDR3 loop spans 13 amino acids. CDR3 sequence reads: CASSLVGLREQFF. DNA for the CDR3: TGCGCCAGCAGCTTGGTAGGACTACGTGAGCAGTTCTTC.

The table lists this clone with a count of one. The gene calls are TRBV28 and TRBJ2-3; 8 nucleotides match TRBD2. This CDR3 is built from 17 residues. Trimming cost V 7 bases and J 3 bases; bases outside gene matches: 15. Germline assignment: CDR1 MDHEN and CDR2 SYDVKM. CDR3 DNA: TGTGCCAGCATCCAATCGGGACTAGGAGTGGGTACAGATACGCAGTATTTT. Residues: CASIQSGLGVGTDTQYF.